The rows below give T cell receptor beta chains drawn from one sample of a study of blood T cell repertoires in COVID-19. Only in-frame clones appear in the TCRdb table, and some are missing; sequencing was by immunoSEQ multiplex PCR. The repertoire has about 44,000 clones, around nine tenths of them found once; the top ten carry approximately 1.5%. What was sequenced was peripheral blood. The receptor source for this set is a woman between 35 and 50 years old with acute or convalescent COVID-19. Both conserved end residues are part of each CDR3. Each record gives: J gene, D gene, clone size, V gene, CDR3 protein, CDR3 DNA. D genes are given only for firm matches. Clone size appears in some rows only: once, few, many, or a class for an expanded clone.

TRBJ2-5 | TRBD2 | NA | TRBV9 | CASSPRTSGRAVGETQYF | TGTGCCAGCAGCCCCCGGACTAGCGGGAGGGCGGTAGGAGAGACCCAGTACTTC
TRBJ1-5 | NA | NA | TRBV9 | CASSVEEGGQPQHF | TGTGCCAGCAGCGTCGAGGAGGGAGGTCAGCCCCAGCATTTT
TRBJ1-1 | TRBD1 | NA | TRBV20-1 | CSASRQGGNTEAFF | TGCAGTGCTAGTCGACAGGGAGGGAACACTGAAGCTTTCTTT
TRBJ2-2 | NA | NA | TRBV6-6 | CASNTLRGTGELFF | TGTGCCAGCAATACTTTACGGGGCACCGGGGAGCTGTTTTTT
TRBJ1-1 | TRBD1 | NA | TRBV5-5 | CAGGTGPNTEAFF | TGTGCCGGAGGGACAGGGCCGAACACTGAAGCTTTCTTT
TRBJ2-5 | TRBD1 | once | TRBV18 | CASSRERQGIGETQYF | TGTGCCAGCTCCCGCGAGAGACAGGGAATAGGGGAGACCCAGTACTTC
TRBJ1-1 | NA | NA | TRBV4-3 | CASSQGTGLGEAFF | TGCGCCAGCAGCCAAGGGACGGGATTGGGTGAAGCTTTCTTT
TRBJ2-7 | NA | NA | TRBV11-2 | CASSTLRSEFEQYF | TGTGCCAGCAGCACACTCCGGAGCGAGTTCGAGCAGTACTTC
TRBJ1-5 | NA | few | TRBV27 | CASSISVQTQGQPQHF | TGTGCCAGCAGTATCTCGGTGCAGACCCAGGGTCAGCCCCAGCATTTT
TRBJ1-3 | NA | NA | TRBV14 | CASSQDTGPGEGNTIYF | TGTGCCAGCAGCCAAGATACGGGGCCAGGGGAGGGAAACACCATATATTTT
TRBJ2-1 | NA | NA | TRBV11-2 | CASSSYVGDEQFF | TGTGCCAGCAGCTCTTATGTGGGAGATGAGCAGTTCTTC
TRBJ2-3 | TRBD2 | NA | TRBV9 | CASSVEGLDVAGARTDTQYF | TGTGCCAGCAGCGTAGAAGGTTTGGATGTAGCGGGGGCCCGCACAGATACGCAGTATTTT
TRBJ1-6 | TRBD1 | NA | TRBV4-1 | CASSQPGQNSPLHF | TGCGCCAGCAGCCAGCCGGGACAGAATTCACCCCTCCACTTT
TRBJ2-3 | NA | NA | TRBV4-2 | CASSPLRTDTQYF | TGTGCCAGCAGCCCCCTTCGGACAGATACGCAGTATTTT
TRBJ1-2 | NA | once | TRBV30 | CAWSVTGEGGYTF | TGTGCCTGGAGTGTAACCGGAGAGGGAGGCTACACCTTC
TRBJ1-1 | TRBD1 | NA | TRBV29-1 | CSVTRGSGGTEAFF | TGCAGCGTTACCAGGGGGAGTGGGGGCACTGAAGCTTTCTTT
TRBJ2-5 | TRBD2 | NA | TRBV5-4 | CASSLSGRQETQYF | TGTGCCAGCAGCTTAAGCGGGAGGCAAGAGACCCAGTACTTC
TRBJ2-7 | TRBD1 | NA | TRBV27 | CASTDELTGDPPYEQYF | TGTGCCAGCACCGACGAACTAACAGGGGACCCGCCCTACGAGCAGTACTTC
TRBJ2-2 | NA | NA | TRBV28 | CASIDYSLNTGELFF | TGTGCCAGTATCGACTACTCACTGAACACCGGGGAGCTGTTTTTT
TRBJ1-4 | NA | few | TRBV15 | CATSRDLNRSEKGKLFF | TGTGCCACCAGCAGAGACTTAAACAGGAGCGAAAAGGGAAAACTGTTTTTT
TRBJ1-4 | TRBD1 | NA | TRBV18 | CASAGQSATNEKLFF | TGTGCCAGCGCGGGACAGAGCGCAACTAATGAAAAACTGTTTTTT
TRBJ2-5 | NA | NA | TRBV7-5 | CVRSLGPHQETQYF | TGTGTCAGAAGCTTAGGGCCTCACCAAGAGACCCAGTACTTC
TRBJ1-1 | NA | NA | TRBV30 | CAWRTTAHTEAFF | TGTGCCTGGAGGACGACTGCTCACACTGAAGCTTTCTTT
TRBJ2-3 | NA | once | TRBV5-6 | CASSLWQGSTDTQYF | TGTGCCAGCAGCTTGTGGCAGGGAAGCACAGATACGCAGTATTTT
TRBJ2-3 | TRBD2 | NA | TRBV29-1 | CSVPTGGSTSGRRGDTQYF | TGCAGCGTTCCTACAGGGGGCTCGACTAGCGGGAGACGTGGAGATACGCAGTATTTT
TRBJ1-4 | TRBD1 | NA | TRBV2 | CASSPGDSNEKLFF | TGTGCCAGCAGCCCCGGGGACAGTAATGAAAAACTGTTTTTT
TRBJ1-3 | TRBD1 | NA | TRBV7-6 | CASSRSTGGSGNTIYF | TGTGCCAGCAGCCGCTCGACAGGGGGCTCTGGAAACACCATATATTTT
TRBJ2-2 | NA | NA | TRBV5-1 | CASSFLLASNTGELFF | TGCGCCAGCAGCTTTCTCCTAGCGTCGAACACCGGGGAGCTGTTTTTT
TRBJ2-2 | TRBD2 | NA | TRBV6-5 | CASSYSGAGNTGELFF | TGTGCCAGCAGTTACTCCGGAGCGGGAAACACCGGGGAGCTGTTTTTT
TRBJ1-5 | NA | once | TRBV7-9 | CASSSDRSNQPQHF | TGTGCCAGCAGCTCCGACAGGAGCAATCAGCCCCAGCATTTT
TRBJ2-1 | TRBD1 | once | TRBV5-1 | CASTDTGGSYNEQFF | TGCGCCAGCACCGACACAGGGGGCTCCTACAATGAGCAGTTCTTC
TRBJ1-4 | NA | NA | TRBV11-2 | CASSLDGRGVEKLFF | TGTGCCAGCAGCTTAGATGGTAGGGGCGTTGAAAAACTGTTTTTT
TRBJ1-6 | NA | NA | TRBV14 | CASSQAFSPLHF | TGTGCCAGCAGCCAAGCATTTTCACCCCTCCACTTT
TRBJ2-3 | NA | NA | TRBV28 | CASTAPGASTDTQYF | TGTGCCAGCACCGCTCCAGGGGCTAGCACAGATACGCAGTATTTT
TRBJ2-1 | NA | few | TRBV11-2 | CASSLVRTTAYNEQFF | TGTGCCAGCAGCTTAGTCCGGACTACCGCCTACAATGAGCAGTTCTTC
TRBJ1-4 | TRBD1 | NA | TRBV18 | CASSPPVSGTGSNEKLFF | TGTGCCAGCTCACCACCGGTCTCTGGGACAGGCTCTAATGAAAAACTGTTTTTT
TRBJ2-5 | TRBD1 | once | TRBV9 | CASSVKGTGEETQYF | TGTGCCAGCAGCGTAAAAGGGACAGGCGAAGAGACCCAGTACTTC
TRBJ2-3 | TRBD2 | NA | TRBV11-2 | CASSHRTSGGTDTQYF | TGTGCCAGCAGCCACCGGACTAGCGGGGGCACAGATACGCAGTATTTT
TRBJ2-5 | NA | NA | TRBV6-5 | CASSYGGQETQYF | TGTGCCAGCAGTTACGGGGGGCAAGAGACCCAGTACTTC
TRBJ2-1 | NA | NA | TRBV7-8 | CASSSRDYNEQFF | TGTGCCAGCAGCTCCCGGGACTACAATGAGCAGTTCTTC